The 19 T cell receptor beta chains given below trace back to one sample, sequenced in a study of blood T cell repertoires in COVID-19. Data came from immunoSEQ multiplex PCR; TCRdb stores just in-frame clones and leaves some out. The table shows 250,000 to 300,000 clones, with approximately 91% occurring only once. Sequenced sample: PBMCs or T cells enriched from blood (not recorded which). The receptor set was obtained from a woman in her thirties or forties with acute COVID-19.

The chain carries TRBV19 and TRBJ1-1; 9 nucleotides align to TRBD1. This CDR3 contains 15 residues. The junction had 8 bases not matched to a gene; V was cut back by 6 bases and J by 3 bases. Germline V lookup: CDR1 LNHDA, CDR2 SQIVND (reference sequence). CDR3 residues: CASSPANRGHTEAFF. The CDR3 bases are TGTGCCAGTAGCCCGGCTAACAGGGGGCACACTGAAGCTTTCTTT.

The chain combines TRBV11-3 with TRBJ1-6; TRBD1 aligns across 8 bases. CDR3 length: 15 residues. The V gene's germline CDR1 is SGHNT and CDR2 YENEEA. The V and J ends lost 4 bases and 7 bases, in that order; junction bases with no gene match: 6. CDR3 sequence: CASSWAGTGNSPLHF. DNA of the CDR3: TGTGCCAGCAGCTGGGCCGGGACAGGAAATTCACCCCTCCACTTT.

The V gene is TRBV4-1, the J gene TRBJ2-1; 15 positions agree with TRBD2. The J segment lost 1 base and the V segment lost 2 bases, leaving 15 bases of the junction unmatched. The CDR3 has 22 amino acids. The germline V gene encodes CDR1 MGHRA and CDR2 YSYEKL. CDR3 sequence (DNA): TGCGCCAGCAGCCAAAGGGTCCTGGGGACTAGCGGGGGGTACTCTTCCTACAATGAGCAGTTCTTC. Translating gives CASSQRVLGTSGGYSSYNEQFF.

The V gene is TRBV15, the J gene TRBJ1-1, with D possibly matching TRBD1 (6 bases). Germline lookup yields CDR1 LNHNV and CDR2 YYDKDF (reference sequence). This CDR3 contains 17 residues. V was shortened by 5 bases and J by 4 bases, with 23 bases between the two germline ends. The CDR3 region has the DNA TGTGCCACCAGCCCGCGGACAGAGGGTATTTTCGGCACTGAAGCTTTCTTT. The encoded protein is CATSPRTEGIFGTEAFF. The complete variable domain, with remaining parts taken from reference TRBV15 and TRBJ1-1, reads DAMVIQNPRYQVTQFGKPVTLSCSQTLNHNVMYWYQQKSSQAPKLLFHYYDKDFNNEADTPDNFQSRRPNTSFCFLDIRSPGLGDTAMYLCATSPRTEGIFGTEAFFGQGTRLTVV.

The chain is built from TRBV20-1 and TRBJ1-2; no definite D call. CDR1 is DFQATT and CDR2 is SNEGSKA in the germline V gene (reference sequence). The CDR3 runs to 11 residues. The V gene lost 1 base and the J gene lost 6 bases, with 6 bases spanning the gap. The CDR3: CSARVGDGYTF. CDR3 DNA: TGCAGTGCTAGAGTCGGGGATGGCTACACCTTC.

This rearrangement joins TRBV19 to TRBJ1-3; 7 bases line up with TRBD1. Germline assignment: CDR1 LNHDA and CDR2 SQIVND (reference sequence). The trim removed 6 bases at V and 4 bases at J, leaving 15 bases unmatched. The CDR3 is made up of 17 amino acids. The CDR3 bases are TGTGCCAGTAGGACGGGGAGGAGAGGGGGCGGCGGAAACACCATATATTTT. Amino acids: CASRTGRRGGGGNTIYF.

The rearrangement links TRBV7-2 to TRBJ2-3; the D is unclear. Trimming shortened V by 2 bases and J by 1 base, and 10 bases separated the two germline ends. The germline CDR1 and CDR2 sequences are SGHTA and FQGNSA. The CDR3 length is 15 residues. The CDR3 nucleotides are TGTGCCAGCAGCTTATTAGCCCAACGCACAGATACGCAGTATTTT. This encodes CASSLLAQRTDTQYF.

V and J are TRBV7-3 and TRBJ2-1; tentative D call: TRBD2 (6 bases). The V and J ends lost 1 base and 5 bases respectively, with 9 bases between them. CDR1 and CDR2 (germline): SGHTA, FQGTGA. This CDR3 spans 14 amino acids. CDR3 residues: CASSLNWGDNEQFF. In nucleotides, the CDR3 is TGTGCCAGCAGCTTAAATTGGGGGGACAATGAGCAGTTCTTC.

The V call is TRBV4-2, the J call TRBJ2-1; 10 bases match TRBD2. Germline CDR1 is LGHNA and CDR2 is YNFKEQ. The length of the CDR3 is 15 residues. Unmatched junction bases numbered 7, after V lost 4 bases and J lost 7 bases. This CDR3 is CASSRGLAEGNEQFF. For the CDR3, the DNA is TGTGCCAGCAGCCGCGGACTAGCGGAGGGGAATGAGCAGTTCTTC.

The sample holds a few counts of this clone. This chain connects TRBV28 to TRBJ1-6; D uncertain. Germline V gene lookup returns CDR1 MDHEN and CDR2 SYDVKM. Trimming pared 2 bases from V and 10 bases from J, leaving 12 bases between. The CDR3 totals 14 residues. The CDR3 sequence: CASSLQLSGSPLHF. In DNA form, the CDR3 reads TGTGCCAGCAGTTTACAGCTTTCGGGGTCACCCCTCCACTTT.

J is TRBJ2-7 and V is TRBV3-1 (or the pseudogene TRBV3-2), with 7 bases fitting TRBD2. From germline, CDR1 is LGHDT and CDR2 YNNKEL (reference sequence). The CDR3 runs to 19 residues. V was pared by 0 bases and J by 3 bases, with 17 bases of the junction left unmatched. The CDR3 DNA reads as TGTGCCAGCAGCCAAGAGACCCATACGAGGGCGGGAGAGGACTACGAGCAGTACTTC. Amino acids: CASSQETHTRAGEDYEQYF.

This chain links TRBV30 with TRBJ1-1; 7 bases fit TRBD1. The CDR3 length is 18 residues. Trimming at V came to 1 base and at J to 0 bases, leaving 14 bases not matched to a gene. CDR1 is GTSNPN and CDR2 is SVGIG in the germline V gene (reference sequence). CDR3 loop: CAWSGAPGQWFMNTEAFF. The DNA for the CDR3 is TGTGCCTGGAGTGGAGCTCCGGGACAGTGGTTCATGAACACTGAAGCTTTCTTT.

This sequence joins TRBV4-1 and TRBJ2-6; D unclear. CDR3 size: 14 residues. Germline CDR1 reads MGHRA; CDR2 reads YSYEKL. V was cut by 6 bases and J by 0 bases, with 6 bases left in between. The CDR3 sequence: CASRLNSGANVLTF. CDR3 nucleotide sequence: TGCGCCAGCAGGTTAAACTCTGGGGCCAACGTCCTGACTTTC.

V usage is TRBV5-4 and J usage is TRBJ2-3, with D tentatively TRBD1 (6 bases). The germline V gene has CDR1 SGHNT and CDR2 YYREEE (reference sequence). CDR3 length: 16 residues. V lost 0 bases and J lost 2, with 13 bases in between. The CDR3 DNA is TGTGCCAGCAGCTTGGACGGCAGGGGCTCCACAGATACGCAGTATTTT. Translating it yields CASSLDGRGSTDTQYF.

CDR3 sequence reads: CASSLFQEPRSNQPQHF. The CDR3 region has the DNA TGTGCCAGCTCACTGTTCCAAGAACCGCGTAGCAATCAGCCCCAGCATTTT. V and J are TRBV18 and TRBJ1-5, with no clear D. CDR3 length: 17 amino acids. V was clipped by 4 bases and J by 0 bases, with 16 bases between them. Germline CDR1 KGHSH, CDR2 LQKENI.

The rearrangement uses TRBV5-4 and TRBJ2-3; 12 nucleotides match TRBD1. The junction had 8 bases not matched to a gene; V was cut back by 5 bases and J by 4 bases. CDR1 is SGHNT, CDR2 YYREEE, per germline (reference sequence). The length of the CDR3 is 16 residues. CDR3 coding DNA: TGTGCCAGCAGTCGGGACAGGGGGCCGGTTTCAGATACGCAGTATTTT. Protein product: CASSRDRGPVSDTQYF.

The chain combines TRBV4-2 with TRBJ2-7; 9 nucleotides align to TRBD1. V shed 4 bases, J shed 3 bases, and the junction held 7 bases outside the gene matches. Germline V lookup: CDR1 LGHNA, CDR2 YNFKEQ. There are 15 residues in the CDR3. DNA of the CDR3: TGTGCCAGCAGCCCCAGCCGGGACAGGGACTACGAGCAGTACTTC. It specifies CASSPSRDRDYEQYF.

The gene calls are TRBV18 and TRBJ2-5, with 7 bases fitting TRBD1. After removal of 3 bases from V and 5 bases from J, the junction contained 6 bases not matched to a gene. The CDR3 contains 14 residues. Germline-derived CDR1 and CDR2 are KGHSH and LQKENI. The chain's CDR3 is CASSPTGDVETQYF. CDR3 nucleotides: TGTGCCAGCTCACCTACAGGGGACGTGGAGACCCAGTACTTC. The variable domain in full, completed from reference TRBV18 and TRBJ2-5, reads NAGVMQNPRHLVRRRGQEARLRCSPMKGHSHVYWYRQLPEEGLKFMVYLQKENIIDESGMPKERFSAEFPKEGPSILRIQQVVRGDSAAYFCASSPTGDVETQYFGPGTRLLVL.

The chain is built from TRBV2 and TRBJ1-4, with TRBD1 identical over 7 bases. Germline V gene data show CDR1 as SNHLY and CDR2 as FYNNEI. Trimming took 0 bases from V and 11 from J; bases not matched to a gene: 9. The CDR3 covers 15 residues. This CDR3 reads CASSEAWGTVEKLFF. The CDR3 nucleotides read TGTGCCAGCAGTGAAGCGTGGGGGACAGTTGAGAAACTGTTTTTT.